This T cell receptor beta chain stems from a study of blood T cell repertoires in COVID-19. Per the germline V gene, CDR1 is PRHDT and CDR2 is FYEKMQ (reference sequence). The CDR3 totals 14 residues. With 0 bases removed from V and 2 bases from J, the gap between germline ends came to 5 bases. Assay: immunoSEQ multiplex PCR; the TCRdb copy retains only in-frame clones and omits some. This table holds 200,000 to 300,000 clones, roughly 86% found once. Sequenced sample: peripheral blood. V gene TRBV13 combines with J gene TRBJ2-1; D is ambiguous. The receptor comes from a woman aged 25-40 years who had recovered from COVID-19. The CDR3 DNA is TGTGCCAGCAGCTTAGGCCAGACCTACAATGAGCAGTTCTTC. Amino acid sequence: CASSLGQTYNEQFF. The full variable domain, rest sourced from reference TRBV13 and TRBJ2-1, is AAGVIQSPRHLIKEKRETATLKCYPIPRHDTVYWYQQGPGQDPQFLISFYEKMQSDKGSIPDRFSAQQFSDYHSELNMSSLELGDSALYFCASSLGQTYNEQFFGPGTRLTVL.